What follows describes a single TCR beta chain. Its antigen is as yet unknown. The CDR3 has 14 residues. Germline CDR1 is MGHRA and CDR2 is YSYEKL. The V end lost 1 base, the J end lost 0 bases, and 6 bases lay between the germline ends. This entry comes from a study of metastatic and nonmetastatic thyroid tumors. Study-wide findings and caveats: Benign nodules were reported to have significantly lower TCR beta diversity than malignant thyroid tumors, in blood and tumor.

No patient had received any treatment before thyroid surgery. Methods used by the authors: A classifier of distant metastasis in papillary thyroid cancer was built from CDR3 differences (across clinicopathological groups). TCRdb re-processed the PCR reads through MiXCR. These V and J calls derive from TCRdb rather than the authors' analysis. The sample shows about 92,000 clones, 14% to 15% of them seen only once. Input material: blood. This receptor was obtained from a female donor with papillary thyroid cancer or a benign thyroid nodule (not recorded which). Some clones in this sample may be carry-over from other donors' samples. The chain has TRBV4-1 and TRBJ2-5; possible D gene TRBD2, 6 bases. The CDR3 region has the DNA TGCGCCAGCAGCCAAGGGACTAACCAAGAGACCCAGTACTTC. Protein: CASSQGTNQETQYF.